This T cell receptor (beta chain) was sequenced during a study of blood T cell repertoires in COVID-19. Study background: Material from acute and convalescent COVID-19 was sourced from the United States, Italy and Spain.

This clone was seen a single time. In the authors' workflow: By means of reference gene primer amplification, nucleated cell counts were estimated. Profiled with immunoSEQ multiplex PCR; TCRdb holds only in-frame clones, not every one. That table furnishes V, J and clone size, whereas the DNA furnished D and trimming. The data show 270,000 or so clones, over 75% seen once. With 1 base clipped from V and 9 bases from J, the junction kept 13 bases outside the gene matches. This CDR3 has 17 amino acids. Looked up from germline, CDR1 is LGHDT and CDR2 is YNNKEL (reference sequence). The chain joins TRBV3-1 (or the pseudogene TRBV3-2) to TRBJ2-1, with 9 bases aligning to TRBD2. The TCR sequence derives from a human donor in a cohort sampled during active COVID-19. Sequencing used peripheral blood. For the CDR3, the DNA is TGTGCCAGCAGCCAAGGGTCCGTTGCGGGAGGGCCAGGTGAGCAGTTCTTC. As protein: CASSQGSVAGGPGEQFF.